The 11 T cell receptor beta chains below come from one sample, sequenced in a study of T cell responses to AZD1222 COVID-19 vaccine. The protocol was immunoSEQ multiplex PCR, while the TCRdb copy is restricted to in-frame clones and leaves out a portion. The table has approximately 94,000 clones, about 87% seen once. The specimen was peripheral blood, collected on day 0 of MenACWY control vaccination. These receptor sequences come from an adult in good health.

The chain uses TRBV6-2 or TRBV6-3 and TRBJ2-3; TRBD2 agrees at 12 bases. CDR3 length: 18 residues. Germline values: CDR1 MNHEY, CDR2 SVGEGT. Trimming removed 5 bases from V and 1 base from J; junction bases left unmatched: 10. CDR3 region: CASSVALRTSGGTDTQYF. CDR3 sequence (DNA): TGTGCCAGCAGTGTGGCCCTCCGGACTAGCGGGGGCACAGATACGCAGTATTTT.

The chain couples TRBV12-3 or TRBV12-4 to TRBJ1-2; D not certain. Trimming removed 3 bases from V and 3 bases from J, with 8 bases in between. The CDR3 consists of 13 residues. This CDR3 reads CASSFGVDYGYTF. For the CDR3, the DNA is TGTGCCAGCAGTTTTGGGGTGGACTATGGCTACACCTTC.

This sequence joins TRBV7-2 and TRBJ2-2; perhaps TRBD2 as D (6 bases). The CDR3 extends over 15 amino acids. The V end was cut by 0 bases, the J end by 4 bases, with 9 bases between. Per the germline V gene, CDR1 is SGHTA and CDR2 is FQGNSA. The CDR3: CASSLAVGGTGELFF. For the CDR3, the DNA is TGTGCCAGCAGCTTAGCGGTGGGGGGCACCGGGGAGCTGTTTTTT.

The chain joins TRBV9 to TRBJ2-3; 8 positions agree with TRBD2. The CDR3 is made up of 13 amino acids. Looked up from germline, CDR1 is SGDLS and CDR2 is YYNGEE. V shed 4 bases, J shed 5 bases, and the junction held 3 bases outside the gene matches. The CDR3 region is CASSLRGGDTQYF. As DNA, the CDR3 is TGTGCCAGCAGCTTACGGGGGGGAGATACGCAGTATTTT.

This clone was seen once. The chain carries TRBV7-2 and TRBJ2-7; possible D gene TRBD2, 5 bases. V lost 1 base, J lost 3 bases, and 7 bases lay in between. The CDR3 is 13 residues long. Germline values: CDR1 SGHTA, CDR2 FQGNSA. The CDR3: CASSLEAGYEQYF. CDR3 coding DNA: TGTGCCAGCAGCTTAGAGGCGGGCTACGAGCAGTACTTC. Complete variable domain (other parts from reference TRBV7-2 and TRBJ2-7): GAGVSQSPSNKVTEKGKDVELRCDPISGHTALYWYRQSLGQGLEFLIYFQGNSAPDKSGLPSDRFSAERTGGSVSTLTIQRTQQEDSAVYLCASSLEAGYEQYFGPGTRLTVT.

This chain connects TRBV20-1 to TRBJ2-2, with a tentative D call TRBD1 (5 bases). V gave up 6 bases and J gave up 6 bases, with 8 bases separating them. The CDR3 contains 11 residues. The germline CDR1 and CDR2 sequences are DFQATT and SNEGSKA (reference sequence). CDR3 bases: TGCAGTGCACCAGGGCCCGGGGAGCTGTTTTTT. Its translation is CSAPGPGELFF.

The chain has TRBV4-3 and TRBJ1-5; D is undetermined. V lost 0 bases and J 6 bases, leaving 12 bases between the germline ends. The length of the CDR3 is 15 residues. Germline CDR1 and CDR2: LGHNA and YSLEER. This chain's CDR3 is CASSQEWANGQPQHF. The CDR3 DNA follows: TGCGCCAGCAGCCAAGAGTGGGCTAATGGTCAGCCCCAGCATTTT.

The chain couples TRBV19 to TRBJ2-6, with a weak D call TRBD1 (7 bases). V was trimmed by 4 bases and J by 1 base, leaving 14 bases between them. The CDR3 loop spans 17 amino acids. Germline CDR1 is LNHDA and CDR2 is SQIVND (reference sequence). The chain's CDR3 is CASSSQGGFSGANVLTF. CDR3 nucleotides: TGTGCCAGTAGTAGTCAGGGGGGATTTTCTGGGGCCAACGTCCTGACTTTC.

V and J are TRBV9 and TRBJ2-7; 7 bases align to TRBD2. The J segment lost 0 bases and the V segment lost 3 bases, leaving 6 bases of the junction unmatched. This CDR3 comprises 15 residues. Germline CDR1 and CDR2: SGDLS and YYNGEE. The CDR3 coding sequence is TGTGCCAGCAGCGCCACTAGCGAGAGCTCCTACGAGCAGTACTTC. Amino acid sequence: CASSATSESSYEQYF.

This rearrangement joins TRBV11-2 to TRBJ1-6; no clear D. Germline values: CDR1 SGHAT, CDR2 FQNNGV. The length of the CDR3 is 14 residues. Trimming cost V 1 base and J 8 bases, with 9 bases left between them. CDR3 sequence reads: CASSLARRDSPLHF. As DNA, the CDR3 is TGTGCCAGCAGCTTAGCAAGAAGGGATTCACCCCTCCACTTT.

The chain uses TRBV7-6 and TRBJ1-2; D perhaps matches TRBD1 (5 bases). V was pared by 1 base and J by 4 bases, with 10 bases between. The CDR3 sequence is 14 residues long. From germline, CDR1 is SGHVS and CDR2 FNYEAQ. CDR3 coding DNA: TGTGCCAGCAGCTTAGGACGTGGGGCCTATGGCTACACCTTC. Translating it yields CASSLGRGAYGYTF.